Below, 28 T cell receptor beta chains from the same sample are listed, as sequenced in a study of cytomegalovirus exposure and HLA in healthy donors. PCR amplification relied on 60 Vbeta primers (plus 13 Jbeta primers). Produced via immunoSEQ multiplex PCR; TCRdb's table is partial and in-frame only. The repertoire has under 200,000 clones, around 80% of them found once; the top ten carry about 6.3%. The sequencing sample was made of PBMCs. These TCRs come from a male donor in good health and CMV-seropositive.

The CDR3, as DNA: TGTGCCAGCAGGATACAGGGGGCAAGTACTGAAGCTTTCTTT. This encodes CASRIQGASTEAFF. The chain links TRBV27 to TRBJ1-1; 9 positions match TRBD1. CDR3 length: 14 amino acids. Trimming at V came to 6 bases and at J to 5 bases, leaving 7 bases not matched to a gene. CDR1 and CDR2 from the germline V gene are MNHEY and SMNVEV (reference sequence).

This clone showed up just once. The genes are TRBV7-9 and TRBJ2-7; TRBD1 aligns across 11 bases. The junction had 9 bases not matched to a gene; V was cut back by 7 bases and J by 4 bases. CDR1 and CDR2 from the germline V gene are SEHNR and FQNEAQ (reference sequence). The CDR3 length is 15 residues. The CDR3 spells CASTHVRDRGYEQYF. The CDR3 bases are TGTGCCAGCACCCATGTCCGGGACAGGGGGTACGAGCAGTACTTC.

This clone was seen just once. The chain has TRBV27 and TRBJ2-3; D is unclear. Trimming left V 4 bases short and J 2 bases short, with 10 bases between. The CDR3 is 14 amino acids. Looked up from germline, CDR1 is MNHEY and CDR2 is SMNVEV (reference sequence). CDR3 DNA: TGTGCCAGCAGTTGGCAGCGCCCCACAGATACGCAGTATTTT. Its protein is CASSWQRPTDTQYF.

J is TRBJ2-3 and V is TRBV5-1; no firm D call. V was cut by 3 bases and J by 0 bases, with 17 bases left in between. The CDR3 spans 17 residues. Germline CDR1 SGHRS, CDR2 YFSETQ. Here the CDR3 reads CASSSIIYPTSTDTQYF. CDR3 coding DNA: TGCGCCAGCAGCTCTATCATATATCCTACTAGCACAGATACGCAGTATTTT.

The chain uses TRBV5-4 and TRBJ2-1; a possible D gene is TRBD2 (5 bases). The CDR3 consists of 14 residues. Trimming stripped 8 bases from V and 7 bases from J, with 19 bases between. CDR1 and CDR2 from the germline V gene are SGHNT and YYREEE (reference sequence). CDR3: CASRLGAEPNEQFF. The CDR3 DNA reads as TGTGCCAGTCGTCTAGGAGCGGAACCGAATGAGCAGTTCTTC.

This clone was counted between two and nine times. The chain couples TRBV7-9 to TRBJ1-1, with 8 nucleotides matching TRBD1. The germline gives CDR1 SEHNR, CDR2 FQNEAQ (reference sequence). The CDR3 extends over 15 amino acids. Germline trimming cut 0 bases from V and 10 bases from J; bases unmatched to any gene: 10. The DNA for the CDR3 is TGTGCCAGCAGCTTAGCGGGCAGGGGGCCCTCAGGAGCTTTCTTT. This encodes CASSLAGRGPSGAFF.

In its sample, this clone was seen a few times. As DNA, the CDR3 is TGTGCCAGCAGTGAAACCCGTCTGGGAGTGGCCGATACGCAGTATTTT. Encoded protein: CASSETRLGVADTQYF. The rearrangement links TRBV6-1 to TRBJ2-3, with D possibly TRBD2 on 5 matching bases. Trimming took 2 bases from V and 6 from J, leaving 18 bases between them. The CDR3 totals 16 residues. Per the germline V gene, CDR1 is MNHNS and CDR2 is SASEGT.

The rearrangement joins TRBV10-3 to TRBJ2-7; 10 bases map to TRBD2. The CDR3 is 17 amino acids. The germline V gene has CDR1 ENHRY and CDR2 SYGVKD. The trim removed 4 bases at V and 2 bases at J, leaving 11 bases unmatched. The DNA of the CDR3 is TGTGCCATCAGTGTCCGGGGGTTAGCGGGAGGAGCCTACGAGCAGTACTTC. Protein product: CAISVRGLAGGAYEQYF.

V is TRBV6-5 and J is TRBJ1-5, with a weak D call TRBD1 (5 bases). In germline, CDR1 is MNHEY, CDR2 SVGAGI. Between the trimmed V and J ends, which lost 5 bases and 9 bases, there was a span of 8 bases. There are 11 residues in the CDR3. The CDR3 here is CASSGGGPQHF. CDR3 in DNA: TGTGCCAGCAGTGGGGGGGGGCCCCAGCATTTT.

J is TRBJ2-2 and V is TRBV18; 12 bases are a match to TRBD2. CDR1 is KGHSH, CDR2 LQKENI, per germline. With V trimmed by 6 bases and J by 5 bases, 4 bases remained unmatched. The CDR3 sequence is 15 residues long. This chain's CDR3 is CASSLAGGSTGELFF. The DNA of the CDR3 is TGTGCCAGCTCCCTAGCGGGAGGGTCGACCGGGGAGCTGTTTTTT.

The J gene is TRBJ2-3, the V gene TRBV11-3; D gene ambiguous. The CDR3 has 14 residues. The germline V gene encodes CDR1 SGHNT and CDR2 YENEEA. The V and J ends lost 3 bases and 1 base respectively, with 8 bases between them. The CDR3 coding sequence is TGTGCCAGCAGCTTCAGCAGCGGCACAGATACGCAGTATTTT. Translating gives CASSFSSGTDTQYF.

The rearrangement uses TRBV5-1 and TRBJ1-4; 9 bases map to TRBD1. The CDR3 is 16 residues long. V trimming: 3 bases; J trimming: 8 bases; junction bases outside the gene matches: 11. The germline gives CDR1 SGHRS, CDR2 YFSETQ. The CDR3 here is CASSYGQGSSEEKLFF. The CDR3 nucleotides read TGCGCCAGCAGCTACGGACAGGGGAGCTCGGAAGAAAAACTGTTTTTT.

This chain links TRBV7-2 with TRBJ2-7; possible D gene TRBD1, 6 bases. V lost 3 bases to trimming and J lost 4 bases, with 25 bases between them. The germline CDR1 and CDR2 sequences are SGHTA and FQGNSA. The CDR3 runs 18 residues. The CDR3, as DNA: TGTGCCAGCAGCTTTAACAGGGCCCCGGCCGTCAATGAATACGAGCAGTACTTC. Translating gives CASSFNRAPAVNEYEQYF.

This clone was detected only a few times. The rearrangement joins TRBV7-9 to TRBJ1-2, with TRBD1 matching over 9 bases. Losses at the gene ends were 5 bases for V and 0 bases for J; bases not matched to a gene: 10. Germline values: CDR1 SEHNR, CDR2 FQNEAQ (reference sequence). The CDR3 is made up of 17 amino acids. Here the CDR3 reads CASSHPGQGLANYGYTF. CDR3 nucleotides: TGTGCCAGCAGCCACCCGGGACAGGGACTGGCTAACTATGGCTACACCTTC.

This chain uses TRBV25-1 with TRBJ2-1; no clear D. Trimming pared 8 bases from V and 5 bases from J, leaving 7 bases between. The germline gives CDR1 MGHDK, CDR2 SYGVNS. The length of the CDR3 is 11 residues. CDR3 bases: TGTGCCAGCCTAAAAAACAATGAGCAGTTCTTC. Amino acids: CASLKNNEQFF.

V usage is TRBV6-5 and J usage is TRBJ2-7; D might be TRBD2 (5 bases). The CDR3 runs to 11 residues. Trimming stripped 5 bases from V and 10 bases from J, with 12 bases between. Looked up from germline, CDR1 is MNHEY and CDR2 is SVGAGI. The CDR3 is CASSLSGSQYF. As DNA, the CDR3 is TGTGCCAGCAGTCTATCGGGGTCACAGTACTTC.

This clone was observed a single time. The chain recombines TRBV9 with TRBJ2-5, with D possibly matching TRBD1 (6 bases). From germline, CDR1 is SGDLS and CDR2 YYNGEE. Deletions cut 0 bases from V and 5 bases from J, with 17 bases between. The CDR3 length is 16 residues. This CDR3 reads CASSVGVGAGGETQYF. CDR3 nucleotides: TGTGCCAGCAGCGTAGGAGTGGGGGCGGGCGGGGAGACCCAGTACTTC.

The chain uses TRBV4-3 and TRBJ2-7; 10 bases are shared with TRBD2. This CDR3 is built from 17 residues. After removal of 3 bases from V and 1 base from J, the junction contained 9 bases not matched to a gene. The germline V gene encodes CDR1 LGHNA and CDR2 YSLEER. The CDR3 is CASSQLRASGRSYEQYF. In nucleotides, the CDR3 is TGCGCCAGCAGCCAGTTAAGGGCTAGCGGGAGATCCTACGAGCAGTACTTC.

The rearrangement joins TRBV7-2 to TRBJ1-1; tentatively, D is TRBD1 (6 bases). The germline gives CDR1 SGHTA, CDR2 FQGNSA. The ends were cut back, 9 bases at V and 1 base at J, with 12 bases in the middle. The CDR3 contains 13 residues. CDR3 in DNA: TGTGCCAGTGGGAGGGGGGGGAACACTGAAGCTTTCTTT. Amino acid sequence: CASGRGGNTEAFF. The full variable domain, completed using reference TRBV7-2 and TRBJ1-1, is GAGVSQSPSNKVTEKGKDVELRCDPISGHTALYWYRQSLGQGLEFLIYFQGNSAPDKSGLPSDRFSAERTGGSVSTLTIQRTQQEDSAVYLCASGRGGNTEAFFGQGTRLTVV.

The V and J genes are TRBV5-1 and TRBJ2-2; TRBD1 matches 7 bases. V shed 0 bases, J shed 3 bases, and the junction held 2 bases outside the gene matches. Germline V gives CDR1 SGHRS, CDR2 YFSETQ. This CDR3 is built from 15 residues. Here the CDR3 reads CASSLEGAHTGELFF. The CDR3 bases are TGCGCCAGCAGCTTGGAGGGGGCGCACACCGGGGAGCTGTTTTTT.

This rearrangement joins TRBV7-9 to TRBJ1-4; possibly TRBD1 for D (5 bases). The CDR3 extends over 11 amino acids. The germline V and J ends were trimmed by 9 bases and 6 bases, with 8 bases remaining between them. Germline V gene sequence: CDR1 SEHNR, CDR2 FQNEAQ (reference sequence). The DNA of the CDR3 is TGTGCCAGTACAGGTCATGAAAAACTGTTTTTT. Amino acid sequence: CASTGHEKLFF.

This clone was picked up one time. This rearrangement joins TRBV30 to TRBJ1-2; no clear D gene. The CDR3 covers 13 residues. The germline CDR1 and CDR2 sequences are GTSNPN and SVGIG (reference sequence). V was shortened by 4 bases and J by 8 bases, with 17 bases between the two germline ends. CDR3 bases: TGTGCCTGGACCACCCAGGCCTACCGGGGCTACACCTTC. Protein: CAWTTQAYRGYTF.

The rearrangement uses TRBV29-1 and TRBJ2-5; 14 bases are shared with TRBD2. J lost 2 bases, V lost 6 bases, and 5 bases had no gene match. The CDR3 covers 15 residues. The V gene's germline CDR1 is SQVTM and CDR2 ANQGSEA. CDR3 nucleotides: TGCAGCGTGGTAGGGACTAGCGGGAGTCAAGAGACCCAGTACTTC. Amino acids: CSVVGTSGSQETQYF.

This chain links TRBV5-4 with TRBJ2-1; 8 nucleotides agree with TRBD1. V lost 4 bases, J lost 5 bases, and 8 bases stayed unmatched. The CDR3 is 15 residues long. Germline CDR1 SGHNT, CDR2 YYREEE (reference sequence). CDR3 sequence reads: CASSRHPGQDNEQFF. As DNA, the CDR3 is TGTGCCAGCAGCCGACATCCGGGACAGGACAATGAGCAGTTCTTC.

V is TRBV12-5 and J is TRBJ2-1, with D perhaps matching TRBD2 (5 bases). This CDR3 has 13 residues. CDR1 is LGHNT and CDR2 is FRNRAP in the germline V gene. V dropped 5 bases and J dropped 5 bases, with 10 bases sitting between them. For the CDR3, the DNA is TGTGCTAGTGGTCCCGGACTCGACAATGAGCAGTTCTTC. Translating it yields CASGPGLDNEQFF.

Turning to this clone: No conserved phenylalanine or tryptophan ends this CDR3, so it is likely a read error. V is TRBV18 and J is TRBJ1-2; D call uncertain. This CDR3 region has 13 residues. Trimming left V 3 bases short and J 1 base short, with 6 bases between. Germline V gives CDR1 KGHSH, CDR2 LQKENI. For the CDR3, the DNA is TGTGCCAGCTCACCCGGCCTTAACTATGGCTACACCCTC. Translating gives CASSPGLNYGYTL.

CDR3 protein: CASGLNNLETQYF. The CDR3 DNA sequence: TGTGCCAGCGGCTTAAACAATTTGGAGACCCAGTACTTC. The rearrangement uses TRBV27 and TRBJ2-5, with no clear D. The CDR3 sequence is 13 residues long. Trimming removed 8 bases from V and 5 bases from J, with 15 bases in between. Germline V gene lookup returns CDR1 MNHEY and CDR2 SMNVEV (reference sequence).

This rearrangement joins TRBV27 to TRBJ1-5; TRBD1 matches 8 bases. CDR3 length equals 16 residues. Germline CDR1 is MNHEY and CDR2 is SMNVEV (reference sequence). V gave up 4 bases and J gave up 0 bases; unmatched junction bases: 5. CDR3 loop: CASSSGQGYSNQPQHF. The CDR3 DNA follows: TGTGCCAGCAGTTCCGGACAGGGATATAGCAATCAGCCCCAGCATTTT.